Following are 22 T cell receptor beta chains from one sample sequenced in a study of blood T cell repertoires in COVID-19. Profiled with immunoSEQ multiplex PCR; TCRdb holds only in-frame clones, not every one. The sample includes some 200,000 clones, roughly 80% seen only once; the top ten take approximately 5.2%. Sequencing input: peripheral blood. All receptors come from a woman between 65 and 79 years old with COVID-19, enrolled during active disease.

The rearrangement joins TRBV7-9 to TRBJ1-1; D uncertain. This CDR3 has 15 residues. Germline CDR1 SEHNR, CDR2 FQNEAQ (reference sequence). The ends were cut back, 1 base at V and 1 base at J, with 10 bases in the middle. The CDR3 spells CASSLVLTQNTEAFF. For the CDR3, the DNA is TGTGCCAGCAGCTTAGTTCTGACACAGAACACTGAAGCTTTCTTT.

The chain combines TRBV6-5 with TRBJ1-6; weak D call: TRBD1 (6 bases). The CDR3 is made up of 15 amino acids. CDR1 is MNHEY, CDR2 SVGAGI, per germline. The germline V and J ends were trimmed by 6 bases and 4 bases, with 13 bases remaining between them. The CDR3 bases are TGTGCCAGCAGCCTAGGACAGTTTTATAATTCACCCCTCCACTTT. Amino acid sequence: CASSLGQFYNSPLHF.

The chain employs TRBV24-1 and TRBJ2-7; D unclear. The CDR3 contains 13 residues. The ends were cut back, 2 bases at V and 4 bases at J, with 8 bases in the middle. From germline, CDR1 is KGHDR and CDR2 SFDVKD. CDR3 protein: CATSDSGTYEQYF. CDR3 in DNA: TGTGCCACCAGTGATTCAGGAACATACGAGCAGTACTTC.

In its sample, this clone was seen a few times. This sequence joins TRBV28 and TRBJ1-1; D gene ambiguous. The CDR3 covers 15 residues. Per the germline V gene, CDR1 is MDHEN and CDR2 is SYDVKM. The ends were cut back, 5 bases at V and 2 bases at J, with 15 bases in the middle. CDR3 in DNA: TGTGCCAGCAGTCCAACCGGGATTCTTAACACTGAAGCTTTCTTT. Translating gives CASSPTGILNTEAFF.

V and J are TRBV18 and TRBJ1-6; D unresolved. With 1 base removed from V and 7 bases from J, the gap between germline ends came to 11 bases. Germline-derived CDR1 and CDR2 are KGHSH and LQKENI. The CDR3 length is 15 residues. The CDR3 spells CASSPQGALNSPLHF. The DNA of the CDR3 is TGTGCCAGCTCACCACAGGGAGCCCTAAATTCACCCCTCCACTTT.

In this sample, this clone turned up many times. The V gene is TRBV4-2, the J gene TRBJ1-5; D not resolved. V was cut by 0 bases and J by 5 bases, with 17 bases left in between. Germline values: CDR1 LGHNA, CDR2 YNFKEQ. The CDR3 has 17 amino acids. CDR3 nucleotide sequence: TGTGCCAGCAGCCAAGATCAGGATTCCAGGTTCTATCAGCCCCAGCATTTT. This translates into CASSQDQDSRFYQPQHF.

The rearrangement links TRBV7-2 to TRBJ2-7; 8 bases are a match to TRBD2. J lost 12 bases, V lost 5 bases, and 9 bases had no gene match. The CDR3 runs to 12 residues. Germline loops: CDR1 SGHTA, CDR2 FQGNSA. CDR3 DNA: TGTGCCAGCAGCCCCGCCCGGGAGGGCCTGTACTTC. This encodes CASSPAREGLYF.

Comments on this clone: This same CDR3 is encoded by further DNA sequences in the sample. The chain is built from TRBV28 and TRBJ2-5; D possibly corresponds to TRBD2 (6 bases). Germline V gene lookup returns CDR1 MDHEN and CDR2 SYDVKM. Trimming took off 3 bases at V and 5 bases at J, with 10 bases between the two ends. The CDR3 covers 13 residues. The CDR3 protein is CASSLAGRETQYF. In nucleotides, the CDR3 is TGTGCCAGCAGTTTGGCAGGGAGGGAGACCCAGTACTTC.

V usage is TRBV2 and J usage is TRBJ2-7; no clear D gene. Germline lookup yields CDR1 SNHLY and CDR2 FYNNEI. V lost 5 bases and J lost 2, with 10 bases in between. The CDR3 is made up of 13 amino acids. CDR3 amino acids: CASSWAPTYEQYF. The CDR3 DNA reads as TGTGCCAGCAGTTGGGCTCCCACCTACGAGCAGTACTTC.

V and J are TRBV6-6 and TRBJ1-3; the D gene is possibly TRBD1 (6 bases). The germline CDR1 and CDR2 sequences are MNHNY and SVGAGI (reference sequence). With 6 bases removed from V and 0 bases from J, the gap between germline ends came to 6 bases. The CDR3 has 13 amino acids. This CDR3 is CASRDSSGNTIYF. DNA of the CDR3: TGTGCCAGCAGGGACAGCTCTGGAAACACCATATATTTT.

The CDR3 sequence is CASSQFSATGFRDSPLHF. The CDR3 DNA reads as TGTGCCAGCTCACAGTTTTCGGCCACCGGGTTTCGGGATTCACCCCTCCACTTT. This chain uses TRBV18 with TRBJ1-6; D not certain. The length of the CDR3 is 18 residues. CDR1 KGHSH and CDR2 LQKENI come from the germline V gene. Trimming pared 4 bases from V and 8 bases from J, leaving 24 bases between.

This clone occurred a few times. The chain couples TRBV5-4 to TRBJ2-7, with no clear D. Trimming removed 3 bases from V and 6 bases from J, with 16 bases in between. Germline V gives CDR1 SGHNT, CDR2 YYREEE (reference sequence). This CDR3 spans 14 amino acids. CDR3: CASSSSAGSVEQYF. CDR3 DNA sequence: TGTGCCAGCAGCTCCTCCGCCGGGTCGGTCGAGCAGTACTTC.

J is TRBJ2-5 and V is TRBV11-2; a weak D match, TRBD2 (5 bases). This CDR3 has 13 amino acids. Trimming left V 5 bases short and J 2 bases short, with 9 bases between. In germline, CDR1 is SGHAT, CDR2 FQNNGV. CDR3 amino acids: CASSPGRQETQYF. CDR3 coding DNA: TGTGCCAGCAGCCCGGGGAGACAAGAGACCCAGTACTTC.

CDR3 in DNA: TGCAGCGTCAGAGGACTAGCGGAGAACACAGATACGCAGTATTTT. Translation: CSVRGLAENTDTQYF. This chain connects TRBV29-1 to TRBJ2-3; 10 nucleotides align to TRBD2. The CDR3 extends over 15 amino acids. The germline V gene encodes CDR1 SQVTM and CDR2 ANQGSEA. V lost 6 bases to trimming and J lost 2 bases; unmatched junction nucleotides: 8.

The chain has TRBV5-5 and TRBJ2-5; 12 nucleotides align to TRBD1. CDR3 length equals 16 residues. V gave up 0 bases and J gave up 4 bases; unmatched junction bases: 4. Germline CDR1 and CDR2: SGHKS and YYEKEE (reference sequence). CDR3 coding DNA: TGTGCCAGCAGCTTGGTTGGGACAGGGGGCGTAGAGACCCAGTACTTC. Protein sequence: CASSLVGTGGVETQYF.

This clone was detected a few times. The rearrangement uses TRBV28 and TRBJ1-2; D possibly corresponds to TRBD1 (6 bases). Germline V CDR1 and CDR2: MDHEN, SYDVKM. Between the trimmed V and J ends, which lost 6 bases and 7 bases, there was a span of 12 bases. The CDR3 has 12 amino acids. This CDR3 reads CASRGALSGYTF. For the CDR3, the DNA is TGTGCCAGCAGGGGGGCGCTCTCTGGCTACACCTTC.

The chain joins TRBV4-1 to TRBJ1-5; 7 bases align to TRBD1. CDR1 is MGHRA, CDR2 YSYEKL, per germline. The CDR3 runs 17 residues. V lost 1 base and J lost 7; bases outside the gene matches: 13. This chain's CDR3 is CASSQGTGQLVVQPQHF. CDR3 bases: TGCGCCAGCAGCCAAGGTACGGGACAGCTGGTGGTGCAGCCCCAGCATTTT.

CDR3 amino acids: CASGLFRIPLGGRNQPQHF. CDR3 DNA sequence: TGTGCCAGCGGCCTCTTTAGGATACCACTGGGGGGGCGCAATCAGCCCCAGCATTTT. J is TRBJ1-5 and V is TRBV21-1. TRBV21-1 is labeled a pseudogene. The CDR3 runs to 19 residues.

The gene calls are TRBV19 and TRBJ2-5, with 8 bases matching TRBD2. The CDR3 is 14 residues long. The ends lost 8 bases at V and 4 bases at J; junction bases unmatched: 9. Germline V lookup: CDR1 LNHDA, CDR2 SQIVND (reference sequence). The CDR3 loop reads CASFSGTTGETQYF. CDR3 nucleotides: TGTGCCAGTTTTAGCGGGACCACGGGAGAGACCCAGTACTTC.

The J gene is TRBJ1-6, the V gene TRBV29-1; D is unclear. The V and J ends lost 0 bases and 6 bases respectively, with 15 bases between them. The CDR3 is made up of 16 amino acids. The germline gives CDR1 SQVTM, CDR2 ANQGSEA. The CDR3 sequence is CSVEDGGLFINSPLHF. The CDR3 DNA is TGCAGCGTTGAAGATGGCGGCTTGTTTATTAATTCACCCCTCCACTTT.

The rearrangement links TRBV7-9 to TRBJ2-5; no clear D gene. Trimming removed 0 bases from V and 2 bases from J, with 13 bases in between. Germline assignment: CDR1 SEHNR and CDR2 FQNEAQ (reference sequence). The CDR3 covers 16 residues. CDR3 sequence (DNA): TGTGCCAGCAGCTTAGCGGTGGGCCAGAGTCAAGAGACCCAGTACTTC. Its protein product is CASSLAVGQSQETQYF.

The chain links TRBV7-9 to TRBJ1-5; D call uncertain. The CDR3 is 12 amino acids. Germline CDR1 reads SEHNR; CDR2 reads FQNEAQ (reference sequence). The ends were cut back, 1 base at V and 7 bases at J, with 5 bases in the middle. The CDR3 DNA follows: TGTGCCAGCAGCTTAGGTATACAGCCCCAGCATTTT. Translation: CASSLGIQPQHF.